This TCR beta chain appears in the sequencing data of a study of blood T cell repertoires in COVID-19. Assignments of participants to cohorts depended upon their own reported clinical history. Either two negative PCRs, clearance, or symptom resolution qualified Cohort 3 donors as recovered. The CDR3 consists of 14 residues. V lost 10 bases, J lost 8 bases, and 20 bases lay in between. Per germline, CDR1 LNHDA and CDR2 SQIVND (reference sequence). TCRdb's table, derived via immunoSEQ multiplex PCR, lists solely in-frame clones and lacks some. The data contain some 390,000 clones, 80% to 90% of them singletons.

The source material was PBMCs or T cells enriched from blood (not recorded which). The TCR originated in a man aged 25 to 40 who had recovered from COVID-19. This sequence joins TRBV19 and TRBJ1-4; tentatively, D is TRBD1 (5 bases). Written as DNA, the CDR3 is TGTGCCACCCACGGAGGGGCCTTACACGAAAAACTGTTTTTT. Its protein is CATHGGALHEKLFF.